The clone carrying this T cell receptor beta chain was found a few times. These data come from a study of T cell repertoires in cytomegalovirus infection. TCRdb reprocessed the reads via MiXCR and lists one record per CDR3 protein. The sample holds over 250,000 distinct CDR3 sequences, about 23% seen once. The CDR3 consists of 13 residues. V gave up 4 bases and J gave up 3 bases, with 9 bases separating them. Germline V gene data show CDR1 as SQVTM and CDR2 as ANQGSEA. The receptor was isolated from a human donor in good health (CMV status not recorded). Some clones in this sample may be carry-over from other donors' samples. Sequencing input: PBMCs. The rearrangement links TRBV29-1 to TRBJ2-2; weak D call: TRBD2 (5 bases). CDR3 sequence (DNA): TGCAGCGTTGCGGCAGCGGACACCGGGGAGCTGTTTTTT. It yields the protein CSVAAADTGELFF.